The rows below give T cell receptor beta chains drawn from one sample of a study of regulatory T cells in long-lasting Graves disease. TCRdb itself ran the multiplex PCR reads through MiXCR, one entry per CDR3 protein. The repertoire consists of 200,000 to 250,000 distinct CDR3 sequences, with approximately 19% occurring once and the leading ten covering about 11%. This sample was shared with a second study, whose subject was T cells in Graves' hyperthyroidism and ophthalmopathy.

Material: peripheral blood mononuclear cells (PBMCs), obtained at new diagnosis, from a patient treated with antithyroid drugs. The receptors were gathered from a woman aged 25 to 39 with Graves disease. The CDR3 runs from the conserved cysteine through the conserved F or W. D genes are given only for firm matches. Some rows mark clone size as missing; the rest say once, few, many or name a class of expanded clone.

j_gene	d_gene	v_gene	abundance	CDR3aa	CDR3nt
TRBJ1-1	NA	TRBV12-5	many	CASAGGWTEAFF	TGTGCTAGTGCTGGAGGATGGACTGAAGCTTTCTTT
TRBJ2-7	TRBD2	TRBV6-2/TRBV6-3	many	CASSYSRASGGSSYEQYF	TGTGCCAGCAGTTACTCGAGGGCTAGCGGGGGGAGCTCCTACGAGCAGTACTTC
TRBJ2-2	NA	TRBV30	many	CAWSLYPAANTGELFF	TGTGCCTGGAGTTTATATCCGGCCGCGAACACCGGGGAGCTGTTTTTT
TRBJ2-7	TRBD1	TRBV2	medium-sized	CASSESAGGSYEQYF	TGTGCCAGCAGTGAATCGGCAGGGGGCAGCTACGAGCAGTACTTC
TRBJ2-1	TRBD2	TRBV24-1	many	CATSRRGDHNEQFF	TGTGCCACCAGTAGACGGGGGGATCACAATGAGCAGTTCTTC
TRBJ2-7	NA	TRBV6-1	NA	CASSGWGSSYEQYF	TGTGCCAGCAGTGGATGGGGCAGCTCCTACGAGCAGTACTTC
TRBJ2-2	NA	TRBV12-3/TRBV12-4	NA	CASSPSLWRGGGELFF	TGTGCCAGCAGCCCCTCACTGTGGCGGGGAGGCGGGGAGCTGTTTTTT
TRBJ1-4	TRBD1	TRBV27	NA	CASSRAGGREKLFF	TGTGCCAGCAGTCGGGCAGGGGGACGGGAAAAACTGTTTTTT
TRBJ2-7	NA	TRBV20-1	many	CSALPIARDGYSYEQYF	TGCAGTGCTCTTCCTATAGCCAGGGATGGCTACTCCTACGAGCAGTACTTC
TRBJ2-7	NA	TRBV5-1	many	CASSFGESSSYEQYF	TGCGCCAGCAGCTTCGGGGAGTCTAGCTCCTACGAGCAGTACTTC
TRBJ1-2	NA	TRBV5-1	many	CASSPGSNNYGYTF	TGCGCCAGCAGCCCCGGGAGCAATAACTATGGCTACACCTTC
TRBJ2-7	NA	TRBV5-6	NA	CASSLDPRPTYEQYF	TGTGCCAGCAGCTTGGATCCTAGACCTACCTACGAGCAGTACTTC
TRBJ1-1	TRBD1	TRBV5-1	many	CASSGTGPMNTEAFF	TGCGCCAGCAGCGGGACAGGTCCAATGAACACTGAAGCTTTCTTT
TRBJ2-1	TRBD2	TRBV24-1	few	CATGGRGSSYNEQFF	TGTGCCACCGGGGGACGCGGGAGCTCCTACAATGAGCAGTTCTTC
TRBJ2-1	TRBD2	TRBV6-1	many	CASSDAASGRGSEQFF	TGTGCCAGCAGTGACGCGGCCAGCGGGAGGGGGAGTGAGCAGTTCTTC
TRBJ1-5	TRBD1	TRBV27	many	CASSFRGWEGQPQHF	TGTGCCAGCAGTTTCAGGGGGTGGGAAGGTCAGCCCCAGCATTTT
TRBJ2-3	TRBD2	TRBV28	many	CASTPSGVGGKTDTQYF	TGTGCCAGCACTCCTAGTGGGGTCGGGGGGAAAACAGATACGCAGTATTTT
TRBJ2-7	TRBD2	TRBV6-2/TRBV6-3	many	CASSSLTSGEQYF	TGTGCCAGCAGTTCCCTCACTAGCGGCGAGCAGTACTTC
TRBJ2-1	NA	TRBV20-1	many	CRALGDEQFF	TGCAGGGCCTTGGGGGATGAGCAGTTCTTC
TRBJ2-1	TRBD1	TRBV11-2	NA	CASSLVQGAENEQFF	TGTGCCAGCAGCTTAGTCCAGGGGGCAGAGAATGAGCAGTTCTTC
TRBJ1-2	NA	TRBV20-1	many	CSARTRNYGYTF	TGCAGTGCACGCACAAGAAACTATGGCTACACCTTC
TRBJ1-3	NA	TRBV6-1	many	CASRITGGTGNTIYF	TGTGCCAGCAGAATTACCGGGGGCACTGGAAACACCATATATTTT
TRBJ1-1	NA	TRBV27	many	CASSLWGVNTEAFF	TGTGCCAGCAGTTTATGGGGGGTGAACACTGAAGCTTTCTTT
TRBJ2-5	NA	TRBV7-8	few	CASSLPGWYQETQYF	TGTGCCAGCAGCTTACCAGGCTGGTACCAAGAGACCCAGTACTTC
TRBJ2-1	NA	TRBV5-1	many	CASSSGSMSSYNEQFF	TGCGCCAGCAGCTCGGGATCCATGAGCTCCTACAATGAGCAGTTCTTC
TRBJ2-5	TRBD1	TRBV7-2	many	CATSRDRGGETQYF	TGTGCCACGTCCAGGGACAGGGGAGGAGAGACCCAGTACTTC
TRBJ1-3	NA	TRBV6-1	many	CASNGGNTIYF	TGTGCCAGCAACGGGGGAAACACCATATATTTT
TRBJ2-7	TRBD2	TRBV19	many	CASSWGLALESSYEQYF	TGTGCCAGTAGTTGGGGACTAGCACTTGAGAGCTCCTACGAGCAGTACTTC
TRBJ1-5	TRBD1	TRBV6-2/TRBV6-3	many	CASSGQGGNQPQHF	TGTGCCAGCAGTGGACAGGGAGGGAATCAGCCCCAGCATTTT
TRBJ2-7	NA	TRBV28	NA	CASTPSRGFYEQYF	TGTGCCAGCACCCCTTCCCGGGGGTTTTACGAGCAGTACTTC
TRBJ2-1	TRBD2	TRBV20-1	NA	CSALGVATSGNNNEQFF	TGCAGTGCCCTAGGGGTGGCGACTAGCGGGAATAACAATGAGCAGTTCTTC
TRBJ2-7	NA	TRBV18	NA	CAGSATGYWNEQYF	TGTGCCGGCTCAGCAACAGGGTATTGGAACGAGCAGTACTTC
TRBJ2-7	NA	TRBV2	many	CANPRAPGRGSYEQYF	TGTGCCAACCCCCGTGCCCCCGGAAGGGGTTCCTACGAGCAGTACTTC
TRBJ2-7	NA	TRBV6-1	many	CASSAGLTYEQYF	TGTGCCAGCAGTGCCGGACTAACCTACGAGCAGTACTTC
TRBJ1-2	NA	TRBV9	many	CASSSVFGYTF	TGTGCCAGCAGTAGTGTCTTCGGCTACACCTTC
TRBJ1-2	NA	TRBV2	many	CASSDERDGNYGYTF	TGTGCCAGCAGTGACGAACGGGACGGGAACTATGGCTACACCTTC